This record looks at one T cell receptor (beta chain) sequence and its context. Its target antigen remains unknown. It has no much larger one-base neighbor in the sample; base qualities were not kept. The data stem from a study of shared clonotypes between healthy human individuals (dated by TCRdb to between 2020 and 2021). Regarding the study in general: The cohort comprised a couple of women and three men aged 18 to 49 years. For each donor, CD4 naive and CD4 memory were each run on three plates, CD8 naive on two plates, and CD8 memory on one plate. Blood TCR repertoires of five healthy adults were deeply sequenced to estimate repertoire size and the extent of clonotype sharing between individuals. Different laboratories and diverse techniques were used to prepare libraries and sequence TCR repertoires, to increase sequencing depth and limit assay-specific biases. Between about 0.85 and 8.9 billion PBMCs per donor were obtained by leukapheresis. Points the paper makes about the study in general: Based on pairwise subsampling, the degree of clonotype sharing among donors was expected to be affected by sequencing depth. Estimated clonotype richness was generally larger for naive than for memory subsets. Sampling was restricted to blood, and TCR repertoires in tissue are likely to differ from TCR repertoires in blood. Compared with non-shared clonotypes, clonotypes shared by all four sorted-subset donors had higher generation probabilities. Even with the large sequencing depth, rarefaction of the sorted-subset datasets indicated that sequencing was incomplete. Across four donors, roughly 5.4% of naive CD4, roughly 3.4% of naive CD8, approximately 2.5% of memory CD4, and under 0.45% of memory CD8 clonotypes were shared. The genetic and exposure-history diversity represented was limited by the small number of donors.

Using the deep immunoSEQ assay, multiplex PCR amplified TCR CDR3 regions from genomic DNA. Extracted genomic DNA from each cell subset was spread evenly across all wells of several immunoSEQ 96-well plates, with each plate serving as a replicate. For sorted subsets, around 0.2 ug genomic DNA, equal to tens of thousands of T cell genomes, was loaded into each replicate PCR. Purified libraries were quantified with a Qubit 3.0 fluorometer, sized on a Bioanalyzer 2100, and re-quantified with the KAPA Library Quantification kit. Each immunoSEQ 96-well plate was sequenced on its own single-read 150-cycle Illumina NextSeq 550 flow cell. In the original analysis: Because only junctional sequences without quality scores were contained in the immunoSEQ output, filtering matching that applied to full-length reads could not be performed. To assign V/J genes and CDR3, sequences were annotated against IMGT germline references using PyIR, a Python wrapper for IgBLAST v1.9. Any read was removed if the V/J assignment was weak (E-value above 1e-6), the CDR3 was missing, or the read contained stop codons, out-of-frame junctions, or ambiguous translated residues. A V3J clonotype was defined by an identical inferred V gene, J gene, and CDR3 amino acid sequence. Percentage overlap between repertoires was computed as shared unique clonotypes divided by the size of the smaller repertoire. Richness of each repertoire was evaluated using RTK rarefaction, the Chao1 estimator, and Recon v2.1 estimates of unobserved clonotypes. For all TCRbeta clonotypes obtained by the gDNA method from a handful of donors, generation probabilities were computed with OLGA. TCRdb stores this immuneACCESS table with in-frame sequences only. Part of the clones is absent; in the studies checked, under half of the shortfall reflects unresolved V genes, and no reason is known for the rest. From that table come the V and J calls and clone size; the DNA was used to work out D and trimming. The sample includes a few million clones, with approximately 94% observed a single time. The ten largest account for around 0.15% of the sample.

The donors were healthy, HIV-negative adults who had no recently reported acute infections or vaccinations. Only Caucasian adults living in Nashville, Tennessee, USA were represented among the donors. CD4+ T cells were enriched through magnetic negative selection, after which naive cells were positively selected on CD45RA and the remaining negative fraction served as the memory subset. After blood collection by leukapheresis, PBMCs were isolated using Ficoll-Histopaque density gradient centrifugation and then cryopreserved in the vapor phase of liquid nitrogen. Analytical flow cytometry was used to check the purity and quantity of every magnetically sorted T cell population. Each sorted fraction had its genomic DNA isolated and then quantified by UV absorbance on a Nanodrop 2000c. The junction carries 8 bases between V and J, which are trimmed by 2 bases and 7 bases respectively. The germline V gene gives CDR1 as SGHAT and CDR2 as FQNNGV. The CDR3 goes from the cysteine to the phenylalanine over 12 residues. Only the CDR3 DNA is retained, 36 bases long and in frame from the first base.

Input material: naive CD4+ T cells sorted from blood. What this sample's cell subset or site label stands for: CD45RA+ positively selected. The clonotype originates from a man between 18 and 35 years old in good health. Recombination connected TRBV11-2 to TRBJ1-2, with the D gene uncertain. The encoded CDR3 is CASSLPPSGYTF. In nucleotide form, the sequence is TGTGCCAGCAGCTTACCCCCGAGTGGCTACACCTTC.